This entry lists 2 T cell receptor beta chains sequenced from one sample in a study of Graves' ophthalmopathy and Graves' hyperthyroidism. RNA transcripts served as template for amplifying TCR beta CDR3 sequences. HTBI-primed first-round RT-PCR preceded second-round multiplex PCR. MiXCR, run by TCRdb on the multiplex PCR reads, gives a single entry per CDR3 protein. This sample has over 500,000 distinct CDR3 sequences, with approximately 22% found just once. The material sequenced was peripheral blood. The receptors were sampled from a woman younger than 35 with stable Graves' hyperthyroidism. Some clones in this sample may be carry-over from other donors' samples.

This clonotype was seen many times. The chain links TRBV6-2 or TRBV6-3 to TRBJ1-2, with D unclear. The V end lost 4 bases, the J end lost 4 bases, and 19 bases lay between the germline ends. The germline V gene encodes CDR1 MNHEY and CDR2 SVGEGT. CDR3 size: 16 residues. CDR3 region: CASSSVQSMRPYGYTF. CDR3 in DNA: TGTGCCAGCAGTTCGGTCCAATCAATGAGGCCCTATGGCTACACCTTC.

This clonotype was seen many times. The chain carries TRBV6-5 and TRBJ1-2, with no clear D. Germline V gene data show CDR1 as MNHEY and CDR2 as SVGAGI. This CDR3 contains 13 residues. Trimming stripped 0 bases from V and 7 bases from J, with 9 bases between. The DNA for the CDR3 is TGTGCCAGCAGTTACTCGGCAGTTGGTGGCTACACCTTC. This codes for CASSYSAVGGYTF.